One and the same sample provided the 27 T cell receptor beta chains below, sequenced in a study of OX40 agonist ivuxolimab in advanced cancers. Here immunoSEQ multiplex PCR was the method, and the copy in TCRdb shows in-frame clones only, minus some. The repertoire holds some 98,000 clones, with roughly 83% as singletons. The specimen was CD4+ or CD8+ T cells sorted from blood, collected in a trial of the OX40 agonist ivuxolimab. All receptors come from an adult with an advanced solid tumor such as melanoma, head and neck, liver or kidney cancer.

The chain links TRBV5-4 to TRBJ2-7; TRBD2 agrees at 12 bases. The J segment lost 3 bases and the V segment lost 4 bases, leaving 2 bases of the junction unmatched. The CDR3 is 14 residues long. From germline, CDR1 is SGHNT and CDR2 YYREEE (reference sequence). CDR3 sequence (DNA): TGTGCCAGCAGCGGGGGACTAGCGGGCTACGAGCAGTACTTC. Translated: CASSGGLAGYEQYF.

The V and J genes are TRBV5-1 and TRBJ1-5, with TRBD1 matching 7 bases. CDR3 size: 15 residues. The trim removed 4 bases at V and 1 base at J, leaving 5 bases unmatched. Per the germline V gene, CDR1 is SGHRS and CDR2 is YFSETQ. CDR3 bases: TGCGCCAGCAGCCCGACAGGGCAAAGCAATCAGCCCCAGCATTTT. Amino acids: CASSPTGQSNQPQHF.

This chain connects TRBV6-5 to TRBJ1-6, with a possible D match to TRBD1 (6 bases). V was trimmed by 6 bases and J by 6 bases, leaving 12 bases between them. Germline CDR1 and CDR2: MNHEY and SVGAGI. This CDR3 spans 14 amino acids. The CDR3 here is CASSQDSGNSPLHF. The DNA of the CDR3 is TGTGCCAGCAGCCAGGACAGCGGTAATTCACCCCTCCACTTT.

The J gene is TRBJ1-1, the V gene TRBV7-6, with D possibly TRBD1 on 6 matching bases. The CDR3 sequence is 13 residues long. V gave up 5 bases and J gave up 1 base, with 8 bases separating them. Germline-derived CDR1 and CDR2 are SGHVS and FNYEAQ. The CDR3 loop reads CASSRQENTEAFF. The CDR3 region has the DNA TGTGCCAGCAGCCGACAGGAGAACACTGAAGCTTTCTTT.

This chain joins TRBV19 and TRBJ2-4; D not resolved. CDR3 size: 13 residues. Germline V gives CDR1 LNHDA, CDR2 SQIVND (reference sequence). V dropped 6 bases and J dropped 4 bases, with 10 bases sitting between them. This CDR3 reads CASSEARKNIQYF. CDR3 sequence (DNA): TGTGCCAGTAGCGAGGCTCGAAAAAACATTCAGTACTTC.

The J gene is TRBJ1-2, the V gene TRBV18; maybe TRBD1 (6 bases). The germline V and J ends were trimmed by 8 bases and 5 bases, with 21 bases remaining between them. Germline V gives CDR1 KGHSH, CDR2 LQKENI. This CDR3 is 15 amino acids long. The CDR3 reads CASTAQGGGSYGYTF. As DNA, the CDR3 is TGTGCCAGCACGGCCCAAGGAGGGGGGTCGTATGGCTACACCTTC.

This chain connects TRBV4-2 to TRBJ1-3; TRBD1 aligns across 9 bases. This CDR3 is built from 17 residues. The germline V gene encodes CDR1 LGHNA and CDR2 YNFKEQ. The V gene end was trimmed by 3 bases and the J gene end by 0 bases; junction bases not matched to a gene: 6. CDR3 sequence reads: CASSQDRGPASGNTIYF. The CDR3 coding sequence is TGTGCCAGCAGCCAGGACAGGGGCCCCGCCTCTGGAAACACCATATATTTT.

The chain recombines TRBV7-9 with TRBJ2-7; a weak D match, TRBD1 (8 bases). CDR3 length: 15 residues. V lost 5 bases and J lost 5, with 19 bases in between. Germline CDR1 is SEHNR and CDR2 is FQNEAQ (reference sequence). The CDR3, as DNA: TGTGCCAGCAGCCCATGGACAGGGAGGGGCGACGAGCAGTACTTC. This gives the protein CASSPWTGRGDEQYF.

V is TRBV14 and J is TRBJ2-7; no definite D call. V dropped 2 bases and J dropped 0 bases, with 11 bases sitting between them. Germline-derived CDR1 and CDR2 are SGHDN and FVKESK. This CDR3 has 15 residues. This CDR3 reads CASSQWAASSYEQYF. The CDR3 nucleotides read TGTGCCAGCAGCCAATGGGCAGCTAGCTCCTACGAGCAGTACTTC.

The CDR3 DNA reads as TGTGCCAGCAGCTTAGCAGTCGGGGGGTTCCAAGAGACCCAGTACTTC. Translated: CASSLAVGGFQETQYF. The chain uses TRBV7-2 and TRBJ2-5; 7 nucleotides line up with TRBD2. The CDR3 has 16 residues. The J segment lost 1 base and the V segment lost 0 bases, leaving 5 bases of the junction unmatched. Germline V gives CDR1 SGHTA, CDR2 FQGNSA.

The rearrangement links TRBV15 to TRBJ2-7; D remains ambiguous. Trimming cost V 0 bases and J 6 bases, with 12 bases left between them. The CDR3 extends over 14 amino acids. Germline CDR1 LNHNV, CDR2 YYDKDF (reference sequence). The CDR3 spells CATSRDLGWGEQYF. The CDR3 DNA reads TGTGCCACCAGCAGAGATCTGGGCTGGGGCGAGCAGTACTTC.

CDR3 region: CASFDYRANTEAFF. CDR3 bases: TGTGCCAGCTTTGATTACAGGGCGAACACTGAAGCTTTCTTT. The chain carries TRBV6-1 and TRBJ1-1; possibly TRBD1 for D (6 bases). The germline V gene has CDR1 MNHNS and CDR2 SASEGT. This CDR3 has 14 amino acids. V lost 8 bases to trimming and J lost 1 base, with 14 bases between them.

The table lists this clone with a few counts. V gene TRBV5-8 combines with J gene TRBJ2-2; D not resolved. The length of the CDR3 is 12 residues. The V end lost 3 bases, the J end lost 2 bases, and 2 bases lay between the germline ends. Germline values: CDR1 SGHTS, CDR2 YDEGEE. CDR3 bases: TGTGCCAGCAGCTCCAACACCGGGGAGCTGTTTTTT. Protein sequence: CASSSNTGELFF.

The chain couples TRBV5-6 to TRBJ2-1; TRBD2 aligns across 9 bases. CDR3 length: 15 residues. V lost 0 bases and J lost 3; bases outside the gene matches: 1. Germline lookup yields CDR1 SGHDT and CDR2 YYEEEE. The chain's CDR3 is CASSLGLAVYNEQFF. CDR3 DNA sequence: TGTGCCAGCAGCTTGGGACTAGCGGTCTACAATGAGCAGTTCTTC.

This clone appeared many times. This chain uses TRBV2 with TRBJ2-7, with D perhaps matching TRBD2 (7 bases). The germline gives CDR1 SNHLY, CDR2 FYNNEI. Trimming cost V 10 bases and J 8 bases, with 18 bases left between them. The CDR3 length is 12 residues. CDR3 DNA: TGTGCCATAGTCCAGGGGAGCGGGAAGCAGTACTTC. Translated: CAIVQGSGKQYF.

The CDR3 sequence is CASSLSLNYEQYF. CDR3 nucleotides: TGTGCCAGCAGTTTATCGCTCAACTACGAGCAGTACTTC. The rearrangement joins TRBV27 to TRBJ2-7, with D unclear. Germline V gene sequence: CDR1 MNHEY, CDR2 SMNVEV (reference sequence). The CDR3 contains 13 residues. The V gene lost 0 bases and the J gene lost 3 bases, with 6 bases spanning the gap.

The chain joins TRBV6-6 to TRBJ2-7; 8 bases are a match to TRBD2. There are 14 residues in the CDR3. The V and J ends lost 7 bases and 6 bases, in that order; junction bases with no gene match: 11. Germline V gene data show CDR1 as MNHNY and CDR2 as SVGAGI (reference sequence). The CDR3 nucleotides read TGTGCCAGCACCACGGGGGGGAGTTGGGGCGAGCAGTACTTC. It specifies CASTTGGSWGEQYF.

The V call is TRBV11-2, the J call TRBJ2-1; 10 nucleotides line up with TRBD2. J lost 8 bases, V lost 1 base, and 8 bases had no gene match. CDR1 is SGHAT, CDR2 FQNNGV, per germline. This CDR3 has 16 amino acids. The DNA of the CDR3 is TGTGCCAGCAGCTTAGGGGGTGGTCTAGCGGGAGATGAGCAGTTCTTC. Translated: CASSLGGGLAGDEQFF.

The chain carries TRBV2 and TRBJ2-3, with D perhaps TRBD1 (6 bases). This CDR3 is 12 amino acids long. Trimming pared 8 bases from V and 10 bases from J, leaving 16 bases between. From germline, CDR1 is SNHLY and CDR2 FYNNEI. CDR3 in amino acids: CASLMDRSAQYF. The CDR3 DNA reads TGTGCCAGCTTAATGGACAGATCAGCGCAGTATTTT.

The rearrangement uses TRBV5-1 and TRBJ2-3, with D maybe TRBD1 (5 bases). Germline CDR1 SGHRS, CDR2 YFSETQ. There are 14 residues in the CDR3. V gave up 0 bases and J gave up 4 bases, with 9 bases separating them. Written as DNA, the CDR3 is TGCGCCAGCAGCTTGGGCGCAGGGTCAGATACGCAGTATTTT. Translating it yields CASSLGAGSDTQYF.

The rearrangement joins TRBV7-8 to TRBJ2-7; D is unclear. Germline values: CDR1 SGHVS, CDR2 FQNEAQ. CDR3 length: 14 amino acids. Trimming took off 1 base at V and 4 bases at J, with 11 bases between the two ends. The CDR3, as DNA: TGTGCCAGCAGCTTAGATCGACACAGTTACGAGCAGTACTTC. Protein: CASSLDRHSYEQYF.

The J gene is TRBJ2-2, the V gene TRBV9; TRBD2 matches at 7 bases. In germline, CDR1 is SGDLS, CDR2 YYNGEE. With V trimmed by 0 bases and J by 6 bases, 5 bases remained unmatched. CDR3 size: 15 residues. CDR3 nucleotide sequence: TGTGCCAGCAGCGTAGGGACTAGGATTGCCGGGGAGCTGTTTTTT. Its protein is CASSVGTRIAGELFF.

The chain has TRBV5-4 and TRBJ2-3; D not certain. This CDR3 contains 14 residues. CDR1 is SGHNT and CDR2 is YYREEE in the germline V gene (reference sequence). Trimming shortened V by 4 bases and J by 6 bases, and 15 bases separated the two germline ends. For the CDR3, the DNA is TGTGCCAGCAGCCCGTCCCCCCAGGCGGATACGCAGTATTTT. This codes for CASSPSPQADTQYF.

V and J are TRBV6-5 and TRBJ2-3, with TRBD2 as a possible D gene (6 bases). In germline, CDR1 is MNHEY, CDR2 SVGAGI. Trimming pared 0 bases from V and 6 bases from J, leaving 13 bases between. The CDR3 is made up of 15 amino acids. The CDR3 DNA is TGTGCCAGCAGTTACTCGAGGCAGGGACTGGATACGCAGTATTTT. Translation: CASSYSRQGLDTQYF.

The chain employs TRBV19 and TRBJ2-7, with D perhaps given as TRBD1 or TRBD2 (7 bases each). Between the trimmed V and J ends, which lost 5 bases and 9 bases, there was a span of 23 bases. CDR1 is LNHDA and CDR2 is SQIVND in the germline V gene (reference sequence). CDR3 length: 15 amino acids. The CDR3 protein is CASSPRQGGRDGQYF. Written as DNA, the CDR3 is TGTGCCAGTAGTCCCCGACAGGGAGGGAGGGACGGGCAGTACTTC.

The V gene is TRBV4-2, the J gene TRBJ2-7; 14 nucleotides align to TRBD2. Germline V gene data show CDR1 as LGHNA and CDR2 as YNFKEQ. This CDR3 comprises 15 residues. Losses at the gene ends were 5 bases for V and 5 bases for J; bases not matched to a gene: 5. The CDR3 DNA is TGTGCCAGCAGCGGACTAGCGGGAGGTTCGGACGAGCAGTACTTC. This translates into CASSGLAGGSDEQYF.

As DNA, the CDR3 is TGTGCCAGCAGTAGGGGGGAATCCGGGGAGCTGTTTTTT. Translating it yields CASSRGESGELFF. V usage is TRBV6-4 and J usage is TRBJ2-2; TRBD1 or TRBD2 may be the D gene (6 bases each). Trimming left V 5 bases short and J 6 bases short, with 10 bases between. In germline, CDR1 is MRHNA, CDR2 SNTAGT. The CDR3 runs 13 residues.